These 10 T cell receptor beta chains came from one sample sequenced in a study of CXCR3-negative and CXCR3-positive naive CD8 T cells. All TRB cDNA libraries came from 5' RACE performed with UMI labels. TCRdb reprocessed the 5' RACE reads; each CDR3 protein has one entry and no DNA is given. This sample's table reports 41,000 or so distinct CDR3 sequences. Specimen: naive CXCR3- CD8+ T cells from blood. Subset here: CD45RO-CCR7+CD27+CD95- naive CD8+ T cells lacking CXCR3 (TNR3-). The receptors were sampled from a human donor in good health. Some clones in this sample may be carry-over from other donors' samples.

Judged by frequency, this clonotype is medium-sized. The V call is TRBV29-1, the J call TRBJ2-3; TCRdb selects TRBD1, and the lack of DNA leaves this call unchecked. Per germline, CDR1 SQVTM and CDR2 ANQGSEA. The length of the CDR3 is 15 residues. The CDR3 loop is CSVEGGHLNTDTQYF.

The CDR3: CASSYSMPNTEAFF. V is TRBV6-5 and J is TRBJ1-1. The CDR3 spans 14 residues. Germline CDR1 and CDR2: MNHEY and SVGAGI.

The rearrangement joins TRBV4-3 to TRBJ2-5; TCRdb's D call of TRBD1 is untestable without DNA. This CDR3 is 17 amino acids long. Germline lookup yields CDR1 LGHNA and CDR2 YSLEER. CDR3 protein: CASSQVPLAGGQETQYF.

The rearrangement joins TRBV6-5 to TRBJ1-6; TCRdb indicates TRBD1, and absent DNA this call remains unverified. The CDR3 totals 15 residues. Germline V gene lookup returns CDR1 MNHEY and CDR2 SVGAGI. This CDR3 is CASTLTGSGNSPLHF.

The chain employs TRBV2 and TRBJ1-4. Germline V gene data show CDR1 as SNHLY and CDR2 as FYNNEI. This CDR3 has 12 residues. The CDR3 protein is CASSETNEKLFF.

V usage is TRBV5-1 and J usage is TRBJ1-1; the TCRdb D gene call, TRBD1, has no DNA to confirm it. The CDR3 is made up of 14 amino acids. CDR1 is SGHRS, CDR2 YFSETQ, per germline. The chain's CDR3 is CTSKNEGMSTEAFF.

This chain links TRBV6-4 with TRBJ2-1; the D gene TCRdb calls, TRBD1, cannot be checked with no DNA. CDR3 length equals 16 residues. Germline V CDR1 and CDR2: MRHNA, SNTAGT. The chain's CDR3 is CASSDSTGGAANEQFF.

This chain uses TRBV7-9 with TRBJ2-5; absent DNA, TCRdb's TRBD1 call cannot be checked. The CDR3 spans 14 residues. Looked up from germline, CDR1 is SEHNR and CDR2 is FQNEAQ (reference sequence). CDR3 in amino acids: CASMKDSLQETQYF.

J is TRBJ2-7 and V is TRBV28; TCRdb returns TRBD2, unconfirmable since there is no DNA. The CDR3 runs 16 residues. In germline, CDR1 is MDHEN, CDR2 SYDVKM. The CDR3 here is CASSPFRLAGDYEQYF.

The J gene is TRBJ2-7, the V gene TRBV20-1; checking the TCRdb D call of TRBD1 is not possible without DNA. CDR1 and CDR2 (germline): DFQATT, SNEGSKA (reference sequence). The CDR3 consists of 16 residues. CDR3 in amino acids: CSARRADRGQGYEQYF.